This T cell receptor (beta chain) was observed in a study of tumor-infiltrating lymphocytes in oesophageal squamous cell carcinoma. From the PCR reads, TCRdb called clonotypes with MiXCR, one entry per CDR3 protein. The sample carries over 11,000 distinct CDR3 sequences, roughly half recorded once. This clonotype is deemed large (0.1 to 1%). This clonotype was obtained from a male donor with esophageal squamous cell carcinoma. Sequenced material: blood.

CDR3 DNA: TGTGCCAGCAGCTCCATGAGCACCGCGGGAATCTACGAGCAGTACTTC. It is translated as CASSSMSTAGIYEQYF. The rearrangement uses TRBV7-2 and TRBJ2-7; a weak D match, TRBD2 (6 bases). V lost 4 bases, J lost 3 bases, and 19 bases lay in between. Germline V gene lookup returns CDR1 SGHTA and CDR2 FQGNSA. The length of the CDR3 is 16 residues.